This T cell receptor (beta chain) was profiled in a study of early T cells in non-severe SARS-CoV-2 infection. Study overall: Chains stayed unpaired after sequencing of bulk RNA from unsorted whole blood.

The TCR library protocol attached unique molecular identifiers to the individual cDNA molecules. TCRdb itself ran the 5' RACE reads through MiXCR, one entry per CDR3 protein. The data show 75,000 to 80,000 distinct CDR3 sequences, 11% seen once. The V gene's germline CDR1 is MDHEN and CDR2 SYDVKM. The CDR3 is 15 residues long. The junction had 10 bases not matched to a gene; V was cut back by 7 bases and J by 5 bases. Here the sequenced sample was whole blood, taken at baseline. The chain uses TRBV28 and TRBJ2-3, with 9 bases that match TRBD2. This TCR was sampled from an adult who was a healthcare worker with PCR-confirmed SARS-CoV-2 infection or an uninfected control (not recorded which). CDR3 DNA: TGTGCCAGCACCTGGGGCGGGGGGGCCATAGATACGCAGTATTTT. This gives the protein CASTWGGGAIDTQYF.